This entry describes one T cell receptor beta chain. The data are from a study of blood T cell repertoires in COVID-19. Across the study: The cDNA or gDNA used as material had been derived from T cells, B-cell-depleted T cells, or PBMCs.

The method was immunoSEQ multiplex PCR; TCRdb's version includes in-frame clones alone and lacks a portion of them. Of under 300,000 clones listed, approximately 92% are singletons. The CDR3 runs 16 residues. Germline lookup yields CDR1 LNHNV and CDR2 YYDKDF (reference sequence). V shed 0 bases and J 9 bases; nucleotides not matched to a gene: 11. The sequenced material came from PBMCs or T cells enriched from blood (not recorded which). The chain joins TRBV15 to TRBJ1-5; 7 nucleotides agree with TRBD1. This clonotype was obtained from a woman between 18 and 29 years old who had recovered from COVID-19. The CDR3 region is CATSRDSAGGRGPQHF. CDR3 DNA: TGTGCCACCAGCAGAGATTCAGCAGGGGGGCGGGGGCCCCAGCATTTT.